This T cell receptor beta chain is from a study of cytomegalovirus exposure and HLA in healthy donors (TCRdb year 2017). Looking at the study overall: According to an earlier analysis of several hundred of the donors, 150 million to 200 million T cells yielded roughly 100 million unique TCR beta sequences and approximately 280 Gb of sequence data. An early release that covered more than 550 HLA-typed donors contained around 330 gigabases of sequencing data and about 93 million unique TCR sequences. Among the roughly 400 genotyped donors, 75% to 90% belonged to the genetic ancestry cluster associated with self-reported Caucasian donors. The aim of the study was to test whether cataloging public T cell receptors could identify signatures of past pathogen exposure. The study profiled the T cell repertoires of about 640 subjects by immunosequencing and related them to cytomegalovirus serostatus. Besides the first cohort of roughly 640 subjects, a separate validation cohort made up of 120 different subjects was used. The study combined high-throughput TCR immunosequencing, statistical association of individual TCRs with disease status, and machine learning to predict cytomegalovirus infection status. A later analysis re-examined previously published TCR beta repertoires from hundreds of donors and added high-resolution HLA genotyping to investigate patterns of TCR occurrence. In the later analysis, no new phenotypic data were used to find candidate immune exposures; instead, reliance was placed on TCR beta sequences and their occurrence across donors. In an earlier analysis of several hundred of the donors, high-throughput TCR beta sequencing was used to judge whether each TCR beta V gene segment behaved as functional or pseudogenic. Donor age, sex, ethnicity and CMV serostatus were compiled alongside the repertoire data. Genome-wide SNP genotypes for about three fifths of the roughly 670 donors were used in a later genetic analysis, which treated that subset as a discovery cohort. Every discovery cohort repertoire had been produced on one sequencing platform. Both class I and class II loci were covered by HLA typing, at four-digit resolution. Typing coverage varied by locus: about 629-630 donors for A, B, C, DRB1 and DQB1; approximately 560 for DQA1; more than 600 for DPA1; approximately 450 for DPB1. Roughly 5 DR-DQ haplotypes were handled as single units for association and clustering because linkage in the cohort was strong. Among about 370 genotyped donors of the cohort, an average of roughly 230,000 unique TCR beta nucleotide sequences was sequenced per donor, of which approximately 19% were non-productive.

Notes on this clone: Its antigen target is currently unknown. The sample holds no much larger clone one base away, and base qualities are not on file.

V is cut back by 2 bases and J by 2 bases, with 5 bases in the junction unmatched. From the cysteine up to the phenylalanine, the CDR3 has a length of 15 residues. Solely the CDR3 DNA is kept, with 45 bases framed from the first base. Sequences SGHNT (CDR1) and YYREEE (CDR2) are obtained from the germline V gene (reference sequence). The cohort comprised several hundred healthy bone marrow donors. At the time of sampling, all cohort members were nominally healthy, though unrecorded immune exposures were likely present. Of the roughly 620 cohort members, 250 to 300 had positive CMV serostatus and 350 to 450 had negative CMV serostatus, and CMV serostatus was not recorded for the donor. Each donor provided a peripheral blood sample, and peripheral blood mononuclear cells were used for TCR beta sequencing. The Qiagen DNeasy Blood Extraction Kit was used to extract genomic DNA from the blood cell samples.

General conclusions and limits of the study: V-gene and J-gene trimming of TCR beta chains was associated with a missense DCLRE1C variant in a later genetic analysis, and the association was replicated in an independent cohort. The authors suggested that the approach could potentially be extended to other disease states and immunological phenotypes. According to a later analysis, parvovirus B19, influenza, CMV and Epstein-Barr virus appeared linked to several top co-occurrence clusters. In both the original and validation cohorts, the classifier was reported to diagnose cytomegalovirus status with high specificity and sensitivity. The study listed 164 TCR beta chains as associated with cytomegalovirus. Because the 87-base-pair reads could not distinguish some IMGT-functional V segments, including TRBV6-2 and TRBV6-3, those segments were excluded. In a later analysis, 16,951 TCR beta sequences were associated with specific HLA alleles at a false discovery rate of 0.05. CMV serostatus was the only immune exposure information available for the cohort. Broadly in line with IMGT annotations, most TCR beta V segments showed up in productive rearrangements about 87% or about 30% of the time in an earlier analysis of 587 of the donors. In this cohort, only TCR beta chains were sequenced, and detectable features were limited by the absence of alpha or paired-chain data. Because HLA typing was unavailable for some donors at each locus, only the typed subset was used in association tests. Most TCR sequences were observed very rarely across donors, whereas some public TCRs were present in many individuals. In a later genetic analysis, fewer N-insertions in productive TCRs were reported among donors in an Asian-associated ancestry cluster than the approximately 630-donor mean. Correlated functional status among segregating V segments might be attributable to linkage disequilibrium, but an unknown experimental factor could not be ruled out. In a later analysis, most CMV-associated TCR beta chains were found to appear HLA-restricted, with HLA associations seemingly driven largely by CMV exposure. Approximately 16 rarely observed V segments, including chromosome 9 orphons, were excluded from the earlier analysis of some 590 of the donors because counts were too low. In vitro tests confirmed that three of the cytomegalovirus-associated TCR beta chains recognize cytomegalovirus antigens. In a later analysis, HLA-associated TCR beta chains were found to be more clonally expanded and to have lower generation probabilities than equally common non-associated chains. Strong co-occurrence of HLA alleles, especially DR and DQ, made assigning TCR associations to individual alleles difficult. According to a later analysis, TCR association rates differed among HLA loci, with DRB1 alleles showing the most associated TCRs and HLA-C alleles showing the fewest. A further reported finding was that TCR beta sequences accurately predicted the HLA-A and HLA-B alleles for most subjects in the first cohort. A cluster of highly shared sequence variants was judged likely to represent a technical artifact of the sequencing pipeline. Presence/absence analyses assumed roughly uniform sequencing depth across donors, an assumption that may not hold.

Libraries were constructed by the immunoSEQ multiplex PCR assay. For the multiplex PCR, a mixture combining 60 forward primers for TCR Vbeta segments and 13 reverse primers for TCR Jbeta segments was used. The CDR3 region of rearranged TCR beta genes was amplified from genomic DNA by a multiplex PCR assay. On the Illumina HiSeq System, the amplified TCR beta libraries were sequenced as 87-base-pair reads. On the authors' methods: A later analysis tallied 80 million to 95 million unique TCR beta chains across the 666 repertoires, and approximately 12 million of those chains were shared by two or more donors. To remove PCR and sequencing errors, raw reads were error-corrected and collapsed into unique sequences using a nearest-neighbor algorithm that merged closely related sequences. CDR3 sequences were aligned to IMGT reference sequences to assign V, D and J gene segments. For a sequence to be retained, a match of at least six nucleotides to both a V gene segment and a J gene segment was required. Rearrangements were classified as productive when the CDR3 lacked stop codons and remained in frame with V and J, and all other rearrangements were classified as non-productive. CDR3 was defined according to IMGT convention as the region running from the second conserved V-encoded cysteine to the conserved J-encoded phenylalanine. The earlier analysis of about 560 of the donors excluded any sequence lacking an unambiguous match to a single V gene segment. An earlier analysis of fewer than 750 of the donors classified V segments as functional when productive rearrangements were above 56.7% and as segregating when the standard deviation between donors was above 5%. To diagnose cytomegalovirus status from the catalog of TCR beta chain sequences, a statistical classification framework was built. A later analysis assigned V and J genes by comparing TCR nucleotide sequences with IMGT/GENE-DB human TR gene sequences. In a later analysis, CDR3 sequences and most-parsimonious VDJ recombination scenarios were assigned using the TCRdist pipeline. In a later analysis, each TCR beta chain was defined by its CDR3 amino acid sequence together with its V-gene family, and reads without a unique V-gene family were excluded. As a way to deal with suspected cross-contamination and a sequencing artifact, a later analysis dropped nearly 600 nucleotide sequences that were highly shared and had low generation probability. For each public chain, a later analysis derived a clonal expansion index from normalized ranks of inferred template counts within each repertoire. In a later analysis, generation probabilities were computed using a VDJ recombination model fitted to out-of-frame rearrangements, and the results were checked against IGoR. In a later analysis, TCR-TCR, TCR-HLA and TCR-CMV co-occurrence was scored with hypergeometric tests, and a repertoire-size bias correction was applied to TCR pairs. In a later analysis, false discovery rates were estimated by permuting HLA or CMV assignments 20 times. In a later analysis, co-occurring TCRs were grouped using DBSCAN, and TCRdist sequence similarity was added for clustering within HLA-allele-positive subsets. Repertoires with fewer than 30,000 or more than 120,000 public chains were left out of co-occurrence clustering, as were four to six repertoires with anomalous nucleotide sharing. Imported from immuneACCESS, the table was reduced by TCRdb to in-frame sequences with V and J called. These copies leave out some clones; in studies compared against another copy, an unresolved V gene accounts for under half, and the cause of the remainder is not known. V, J and clone size were drawn from that table, and D and trimming were deduced from the DNA. This sample comprises 85,000 to 100,000 clones, roughly four fifths of them detected only once. The top ten hold approximately 8.4% of the sample.

The sequencing sample was made of PBMCs. The V and J genes are TRBV5-4 and TRBJ2-5; 8 of the junction bases match TRBD1. The receptor was isolated from a human donor in good health. The DNA is TGTGCCAGCAGCTTTGCAGGGGGCCGTCAAGAGACCCAGTACTTC. It encodes CASSFAGGRQETQYF.